The 15 T cell receptor beta chains reported below all come from one sample, sequenced in a study of blood T cell repertoires in COVID-19. TCRdb's table, derived via immunoSEQ multiplex PCR, lists solely in-frame clones and lacks some. The sample lists fewer than 250,000 clones; more than 75% were seen once. The sequenced sample was PBMCs or T cells enriched from blood (not recorded which). The source of these receptors is a man younger than 40 in a cohort exposed to, infected with or recovered from COVID-19 (not recorded which).

This clone was seen once. The chain has TRBV18 and TRBJ2-5; 8 bases align to TRBD2. CDR3 length: 15 residues. V was clipped by 2 bases and J by 5 bases; unmatched bases: 7. Germline V gene sequence: CDR1 KGHSH, CDR2 LQKENI. CDR3 sequence (DNA): TGTGCCAGCTCACCATACGTCACGGGGGGGGAGACCCAGTACTTC. Protein: CASSPYVTGGETQYF.

This chain joins TRBV27 and TRBJ1-1; 8 bases line up with TRBD1. CDR3 length equals 16 residues. Germline CDR1 MNHEY, CDR2 SMNVEV (reference sequence). The J segment lost 0 bases and the V segment lost 6 bases, leaving 9 bases of the junction unmatched. The CDR3 sequence: CASSNLRTGLNTEAFF. The DNA of the CDR3 is TGTGCCAGCAGCAACCTAAGGACAGGGCTGAACACTGAAGCTTTCTTT.

This clone was seen a single time. V gene TRBV9 combines with J gene TRBJ2-1, with unresolved D. The CDR3 length is 12 residues. Trimming took off 4 bases at V and 7 bases at J, with 9 bases between the two ends. The germline V gene has CDR1 SGDLS and CDR2 YYNGEE. The CDR3 is CASSSALNEQFF. In DNA form, the CDR3 reads TGTGCCAGCAGCTCCGCTCTAAATGAGCAGTTCTTC.

The chain combines TRBV7-9 with TRBJ1-1; TRBD1 is a possible D gene (5 bases). There are 12 residues in the CDR3. Germline V CDR1 and CDR2: SEHNR, FQNEAQ (reference sequence). The V and J ends lost 5 bases and 8 bases respectively, with 12 bases between them. The CDR3 loop is CASSQDSREAFF. The CDR3 nucleotides read TGTGCCAGCAGCCAAGACAGCCGCGAAGCTTTCTTT.

This chain connects TRBV11-3 to TRBJ2-7; no firm D call. Trimming cost V 5 bases and J 4 bases, with 12 bases left between them. This CDR3 is built from 13 residues. The germline V gene has CDR1 SGHNT and CDR2 YENEEA. In DNA form, the CDR3 reads TGTGCCAGCAGCCTTGGCCAGTTTTACGAGCAGTACTTC. This sequence encodes CASSLGQFYEQYF.

The genes are TRBV6-2 or TRBV6-3 and TRBJ1-5, with 9 bases aligning to TRBD1. Trimming took 4 bases from V and 2 from J; bases not matched to a gene: 12. CDR3 length equals 18 residues. Germline V gives CDR1 MNHEY, CDR2 SVGEGT. DNA for the CDR3: TGTGCCAGCAGTTCTTCCGGGACAGGGACTTTCGGCAATCAGCCCCAGCATTTT. Protein product: CASSSSGTGTFGNQPQHF.

The chain carries TRBV2 and TRBJ2-7, with 12 positions matching TRBD2. Germline CDR1 and CDR2: SNHLY and FYNNEI. After removal of 6 bases from V and 6 bases from J, the junction contained 3 bases not matched to a gene. This CDR3 has 13 residues. The DNA of the CDR3 is TGTGCCAGCAGACTAGCGGGAGGTGGCGAGCAGTACTTC. Amino acid sequence: CASRLAGGGEQYF.

The chain combines TRBV9 with TRBJ2-5, with 10 bases that match TRBD2. The CDR3 length is 16 residues. With 1 base clipped from V and 1 base from J, the junction kept 4 bases outside the gene matches. Per the germline V gene, CDR1 is SGDLS and CDR2 is YYNGEE. The DNA of the CDR3 is TGTGCCAGCAGCGTATCGGTAGCGGGAGGCCAAGAGACCCAGTACTTC. This gives the protein CASSVSVAGGQETQYF.

This chain connects TRBV14 to TRBJ1-1; 8 bases line up with TRBD1. Germline lookup yields CDR1 SGHDN and CDR2 FVKESK. The CDR3 totals 15 residues. V shed 3 bases and J 7 bases; nucleotides not matched to a gene: 10. This CDR3 is CASSQGQAFNGEAFF. Here the CDR3 DNA reads TGTGCCAGCAGCCAGGGACAGGCGTTCAACGGTGAAGCTTTCTTT.

The chain couples TRBV19 to TRBJ1-2; the D gene is possibly TRBD1 (5 bases). The V end was cut by 4 bases, the J end by 5 bases, with 17 bases between. This CDR3 is 15 amino acids long. Per germline, CDR1 LNHDA and CDR2 SQIVND (reference sequence). The CDR3 nucleotides read TGTGCCAGTAGTAGAACCCACACCGACAGTTATGGCTACACCTTC. Its protein product is CASSRTHTDSYGYTF.

The chain recombines TRBV6-5 with TRBJ1-1, with D possibly matching TRBD1 (5 bases). CDR3 length equals 13 residues. V lost 0 bases, J lost 6 bases, and 8 bases lay in between. CDR1 and CDR2 from the germline V gene are MNHEY and SVGAGI. As DNA, the CDR3 is TGTGCCAGCAGTTACTCGGGCAGGGCTGAAGCTTTCTTT. Translation gives CASSYSGRAEAFF.

This clone was counted at least ten times. V gene TRBV14 combines with J gene TRBJ2-7, with D perhaps matching TRBD2 (5 bases). With 5 bases removed from V and 4 bases from J, the gap between germline ends came to 15 bases. This CDR3 is built from 14 residues. Germline CDR1 reads SGHDN; CDR2 reads FVKESK. This CDR3 reads CASSERGYFYEQYF. In DNA form, the CDR3 reads TGTGCCAGCAGCGAACGAGGGTATTTTTACGAGCAGTACTTC.

The chain combines TRBV5-4 with TRBJ1-1; D perhaps matches TRBD1 (5 bases). Trimming cost V 3 bases and J 0 bases, with 12 bases left between them. Germline V lookup: CDR1 SGHNT, CDR2 YYREEE (reference sequence). The CDR3 runs 15 residues. CDR3 DNA sequence: TGTGCCAGCAGCTGGGGCCCGACGGTGAACACTGAAGCTTTCTTT. Translation: CASSWGPTVNTEAFF. Together with reference TRBV5-4 and TRBJ1-1, the CDR3 gives the full variable domain: ETGVTQSPTHLIKTRGQQVTLRCSSQSGHNTVSWYQQALGQGPQFIFQYYREEENGRGNFPPRFSGLQFPNYSSELNVNALELDDSALYLCASSWGPTVNTEAFFGQGTRLTVV.

The CDR3 reads CASSLATYANYGYTF. The CDR3 DNA is TGTGCCAGCAGCTTGGCAACATATGCAAACTATGGCTACACCTTC. V usage is TRBV5-6 and J usage is TRBJ1-2; D uncertain. The germline V and J ends were trimmed by 0 bases and 2 bases, with 11 bases remaining between them. The CDR3 is 15 residues long. The germline gives CDR1 SGHDT, CDR2 YYEEEE.

The gene calls are TRBV5-1 and TRBJ1-2; 7 bases line up with TRBD1. The CDR3 extends over 14 amino acids. Unmatched junction bases numbered 10, after V lost 4 bases and J lost 7 bases. Germline loops: CDR1 SGHRS, CDR2 YFSETQ. CDR3 sequence: CASSGGTDYRGYTF. The CDR3 nucleotides read TGCGCCAGCAGCGGGGGGACAGATTATCGTGGCTACACCTTC.